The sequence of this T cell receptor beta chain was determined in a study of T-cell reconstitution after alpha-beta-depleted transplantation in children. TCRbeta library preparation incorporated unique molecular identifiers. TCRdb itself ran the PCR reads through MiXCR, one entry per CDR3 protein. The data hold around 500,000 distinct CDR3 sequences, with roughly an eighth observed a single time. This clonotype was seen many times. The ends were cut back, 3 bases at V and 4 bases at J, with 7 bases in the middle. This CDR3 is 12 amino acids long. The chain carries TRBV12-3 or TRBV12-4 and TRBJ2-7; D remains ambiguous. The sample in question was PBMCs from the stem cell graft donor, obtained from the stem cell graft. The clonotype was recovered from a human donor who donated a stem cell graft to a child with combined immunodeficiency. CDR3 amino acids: CASSFAAYEQYF. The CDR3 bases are TGTGCCAGCAGTTTTGCTGCTTACGAGCAGTACTTC.